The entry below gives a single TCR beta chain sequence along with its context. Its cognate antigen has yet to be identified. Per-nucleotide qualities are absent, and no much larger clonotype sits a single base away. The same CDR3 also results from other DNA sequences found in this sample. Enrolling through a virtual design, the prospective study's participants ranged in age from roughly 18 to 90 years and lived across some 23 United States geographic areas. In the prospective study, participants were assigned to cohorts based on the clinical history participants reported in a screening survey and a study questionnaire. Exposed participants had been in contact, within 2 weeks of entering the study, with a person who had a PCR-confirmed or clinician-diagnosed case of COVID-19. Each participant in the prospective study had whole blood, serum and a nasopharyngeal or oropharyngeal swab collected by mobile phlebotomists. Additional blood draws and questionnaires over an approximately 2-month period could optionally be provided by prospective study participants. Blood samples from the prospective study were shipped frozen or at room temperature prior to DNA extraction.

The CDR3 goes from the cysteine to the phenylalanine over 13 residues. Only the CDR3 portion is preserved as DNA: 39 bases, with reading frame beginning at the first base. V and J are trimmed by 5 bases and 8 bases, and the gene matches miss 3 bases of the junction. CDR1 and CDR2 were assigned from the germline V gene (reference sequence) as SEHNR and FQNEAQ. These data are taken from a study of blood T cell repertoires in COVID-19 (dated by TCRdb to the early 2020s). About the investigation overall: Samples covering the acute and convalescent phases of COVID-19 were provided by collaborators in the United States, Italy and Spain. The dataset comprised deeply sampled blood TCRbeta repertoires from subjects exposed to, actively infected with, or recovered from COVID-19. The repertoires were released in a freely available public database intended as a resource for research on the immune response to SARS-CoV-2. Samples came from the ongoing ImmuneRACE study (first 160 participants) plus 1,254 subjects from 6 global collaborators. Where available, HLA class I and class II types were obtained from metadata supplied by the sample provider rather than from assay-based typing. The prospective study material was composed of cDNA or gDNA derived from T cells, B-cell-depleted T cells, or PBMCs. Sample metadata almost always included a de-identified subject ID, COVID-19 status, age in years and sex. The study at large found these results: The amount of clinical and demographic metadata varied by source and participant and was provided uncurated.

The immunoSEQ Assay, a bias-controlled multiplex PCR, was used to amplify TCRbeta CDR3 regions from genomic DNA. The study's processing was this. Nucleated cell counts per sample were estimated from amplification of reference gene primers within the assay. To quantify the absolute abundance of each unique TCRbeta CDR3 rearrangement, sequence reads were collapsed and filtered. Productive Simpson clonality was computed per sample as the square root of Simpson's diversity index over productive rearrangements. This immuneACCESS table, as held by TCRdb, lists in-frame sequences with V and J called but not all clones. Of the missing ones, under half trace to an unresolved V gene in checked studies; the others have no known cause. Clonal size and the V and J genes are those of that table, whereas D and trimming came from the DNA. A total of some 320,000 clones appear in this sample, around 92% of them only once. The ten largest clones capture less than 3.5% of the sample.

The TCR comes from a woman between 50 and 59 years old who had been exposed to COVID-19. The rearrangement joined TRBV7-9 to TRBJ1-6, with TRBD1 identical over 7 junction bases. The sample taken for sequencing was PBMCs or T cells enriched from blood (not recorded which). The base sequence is TGTGCCAGCAGCATAACAGGGGATTCACCCCTCCACTTT. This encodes CASSITGDSPLHF.